The sequence of this T cell receptor (beta chain) was determined in a study of T cell repertoires in cytomegalovirus infection. Concerning this clonotype: Its antigen is still unknown.

TCRdb redid the calling of the reads with MiXCR, one entry per CDR3 protein. Here the sample spans roughly 46,000 distinct CDR3 sequences, about 21% being singletons. V was shortened by 4 bases and J by 1 base, with 2 bases between the two germline ends. The germline V gene has CDR1 LNHDA and CDR2 SQIVND (reference sequence). The CDR3 loop spans 12 amino acids. Sequencing used CD8+ T cells from cultured PBMCs, obtained from culture after CMV antigen stimulation. V and J are TRBV19 and TRBJ2-1; no clear D gene. This TCR derives from a human donor in good health (CMV status not recorded). Some clones in this sample may be carry-over from other donors' samples. As DNA, the CDR3 is TGTGCCAGTAGTACGTCCTACAATGAGCAGTTCTTC. Its translation: CASSTSYNEQFF.